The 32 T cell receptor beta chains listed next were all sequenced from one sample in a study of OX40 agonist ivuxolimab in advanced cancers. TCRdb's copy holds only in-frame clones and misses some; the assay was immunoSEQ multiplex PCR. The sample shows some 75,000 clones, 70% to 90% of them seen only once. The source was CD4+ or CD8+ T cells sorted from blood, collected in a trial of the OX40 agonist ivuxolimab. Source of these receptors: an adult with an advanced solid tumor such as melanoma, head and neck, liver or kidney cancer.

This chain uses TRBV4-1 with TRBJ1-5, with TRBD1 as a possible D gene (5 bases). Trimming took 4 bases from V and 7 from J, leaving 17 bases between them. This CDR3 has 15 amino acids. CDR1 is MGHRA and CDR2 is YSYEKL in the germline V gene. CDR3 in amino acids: CASSPPLSGGQPQHF. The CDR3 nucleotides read TGCGCCAGCAGCCCCCCGCTTTCGGGGGGACAGCCCCAGCATTTT.

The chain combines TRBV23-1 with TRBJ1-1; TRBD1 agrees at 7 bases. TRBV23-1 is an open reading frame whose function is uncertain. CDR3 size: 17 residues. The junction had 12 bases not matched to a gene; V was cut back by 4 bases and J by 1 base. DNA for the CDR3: TGCGCCAGCAGTCTCCAGGGGGACTCGATTAAGAACACTGAAGCTTTCTTT. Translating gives CASSLQGDSIKNTEAFF.

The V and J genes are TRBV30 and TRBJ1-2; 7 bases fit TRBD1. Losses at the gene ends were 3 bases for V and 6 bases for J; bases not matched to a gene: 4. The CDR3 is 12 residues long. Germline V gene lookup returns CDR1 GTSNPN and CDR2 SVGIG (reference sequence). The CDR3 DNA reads TGTGCCTGGAGCGACAGGGTCCATGGCTACACCTTC. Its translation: CAWSDRVHGYTF.

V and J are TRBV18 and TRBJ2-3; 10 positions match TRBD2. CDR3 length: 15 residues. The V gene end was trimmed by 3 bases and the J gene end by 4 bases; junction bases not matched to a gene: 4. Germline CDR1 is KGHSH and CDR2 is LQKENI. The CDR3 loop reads CASSPEAGGADTQYF. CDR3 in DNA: TGTGCCAGCTCACCGGAAGCGGGGGGGGCAGATACGCAGTATTTT.

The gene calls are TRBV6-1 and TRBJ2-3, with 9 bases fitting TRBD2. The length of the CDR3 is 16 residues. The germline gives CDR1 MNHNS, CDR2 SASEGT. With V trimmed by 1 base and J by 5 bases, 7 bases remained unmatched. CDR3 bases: TGTGCCAGCAGTGAAGGAGCGGGAGGACTCGAAGATACGCAGTATTTT. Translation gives CASSEGAGGLEDTQYF.

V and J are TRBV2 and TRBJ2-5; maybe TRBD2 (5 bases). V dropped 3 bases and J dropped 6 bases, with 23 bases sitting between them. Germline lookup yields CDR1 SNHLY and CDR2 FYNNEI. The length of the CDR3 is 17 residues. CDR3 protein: CASSEGQLGGPGQTQYF. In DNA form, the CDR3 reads TGTGCCAGCAGTGAGGGCCAGCTAGGCGGGCCCGGCCAGACCCAGTACTTC.

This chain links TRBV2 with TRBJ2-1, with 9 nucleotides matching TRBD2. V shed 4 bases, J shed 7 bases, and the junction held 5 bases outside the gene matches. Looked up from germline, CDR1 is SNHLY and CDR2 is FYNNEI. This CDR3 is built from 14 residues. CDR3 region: CASSGGAGGNEQFF. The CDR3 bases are TGTGCCAGCAGTGGGGGCGCGGGGGGGAATGAGCAGTTCTTC.

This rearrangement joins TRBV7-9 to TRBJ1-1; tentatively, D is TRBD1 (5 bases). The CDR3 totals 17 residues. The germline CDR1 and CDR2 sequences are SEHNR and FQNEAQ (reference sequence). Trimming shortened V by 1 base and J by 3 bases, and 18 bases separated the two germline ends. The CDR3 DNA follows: TGTGCCAGCAGCTTAGGGGGTACCCAGGGTTTTTACACTGAAGCTTTCTTT. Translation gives CASSLGGTQGFYTEAFF.

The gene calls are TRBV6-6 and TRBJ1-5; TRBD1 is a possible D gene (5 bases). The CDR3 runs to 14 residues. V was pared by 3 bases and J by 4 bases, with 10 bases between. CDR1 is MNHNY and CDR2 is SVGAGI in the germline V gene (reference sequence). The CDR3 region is CASSYLSGNQPQHF. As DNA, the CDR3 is TGTGCCAGCAGTTATCTTTCAGGGAATCAGCCCCAGCATTTT.

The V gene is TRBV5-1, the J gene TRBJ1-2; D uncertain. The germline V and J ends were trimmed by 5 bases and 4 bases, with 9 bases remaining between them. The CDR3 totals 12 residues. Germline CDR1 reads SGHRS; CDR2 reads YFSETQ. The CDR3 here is CASRLEGYGYTF. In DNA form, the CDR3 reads TGCGCCAGCAGGCTAGAAGGCTATGGCTACACCTTC.

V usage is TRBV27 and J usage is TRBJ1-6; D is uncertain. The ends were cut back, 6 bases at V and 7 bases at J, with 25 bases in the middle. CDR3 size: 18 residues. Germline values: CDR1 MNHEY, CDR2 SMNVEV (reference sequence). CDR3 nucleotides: TGTGCCAGCAGCCCCAACCGGTCAGCGGCCGCTTCAAATTCACCCCTCCACTTT. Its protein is CASSPNRSAAASNSPLHF.

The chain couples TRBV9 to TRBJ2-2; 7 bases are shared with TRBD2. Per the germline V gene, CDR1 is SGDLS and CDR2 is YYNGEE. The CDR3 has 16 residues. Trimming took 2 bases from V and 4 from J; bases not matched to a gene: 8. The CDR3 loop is CASSVWSGAGTGELFF. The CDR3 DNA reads TGTGCCAGCAGCGTCTGGAGCGGGGCGGGCACCGGGGAGCTGTTTTTT.

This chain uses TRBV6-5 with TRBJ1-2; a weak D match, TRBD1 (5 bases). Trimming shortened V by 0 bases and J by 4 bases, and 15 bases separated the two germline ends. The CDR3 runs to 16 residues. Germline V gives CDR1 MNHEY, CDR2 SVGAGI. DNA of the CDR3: TGTGCCAGCAGTTACTCTGGGGGTCTATCCGCCTATGGCTACACCTTC. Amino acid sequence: CASSYSGGLSAYGYTF.

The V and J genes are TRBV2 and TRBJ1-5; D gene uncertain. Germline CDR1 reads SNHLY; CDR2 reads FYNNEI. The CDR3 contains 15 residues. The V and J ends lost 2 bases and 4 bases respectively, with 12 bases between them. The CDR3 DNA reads TGTGCCAGCAGTGAACGGCCGGGCCGGAATCAGCCCCAGCATTTT. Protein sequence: CASSERPGRNQPQHF.

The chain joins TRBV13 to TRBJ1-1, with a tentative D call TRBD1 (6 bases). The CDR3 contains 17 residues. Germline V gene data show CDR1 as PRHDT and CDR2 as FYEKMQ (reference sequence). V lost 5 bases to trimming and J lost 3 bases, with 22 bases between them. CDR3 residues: CASSRGMGAAGDTEAFF. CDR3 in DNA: TGTGCCAGCAGCCGAGGAATGGGGGCAGCGGGCGACACTGAAGCTTTCTTT. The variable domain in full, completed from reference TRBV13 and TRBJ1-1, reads AAGVIQSPRHLIKEKRETATLKCYPIPRHDTVYWYQQGPGQDPQFLISFYEKMQSDKGSIPDRFSAQQFSDYHSELNMSSLELGDSALYFCASSRGMGAAGDTEAFFGQGTRLTVV.

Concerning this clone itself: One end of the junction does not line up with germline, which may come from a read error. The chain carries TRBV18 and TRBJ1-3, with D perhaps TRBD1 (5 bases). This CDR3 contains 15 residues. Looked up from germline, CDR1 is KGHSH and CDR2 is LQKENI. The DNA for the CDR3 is TGTGCCAGCTCTCCACAGGAGGGATATGGAAACACCATATATTTT. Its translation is CASSPQEGYGNTIYF.

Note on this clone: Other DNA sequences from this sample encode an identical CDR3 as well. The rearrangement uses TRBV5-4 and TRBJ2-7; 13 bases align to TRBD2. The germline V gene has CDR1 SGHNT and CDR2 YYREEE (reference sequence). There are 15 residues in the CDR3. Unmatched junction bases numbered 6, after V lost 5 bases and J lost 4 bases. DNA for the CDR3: TGTGCCAGCAGTTCTGGACTAGCGGGAGCGTACGAGCAGTACTTC. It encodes CASSSGLAGAYEQYF.

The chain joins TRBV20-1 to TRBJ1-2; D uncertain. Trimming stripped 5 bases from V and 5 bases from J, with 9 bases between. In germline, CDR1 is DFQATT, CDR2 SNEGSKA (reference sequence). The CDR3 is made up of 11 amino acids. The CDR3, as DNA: TGCAGTGCTGATCGGTCGTATGGCTACACCTTC. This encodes CSADRSYGYTF.

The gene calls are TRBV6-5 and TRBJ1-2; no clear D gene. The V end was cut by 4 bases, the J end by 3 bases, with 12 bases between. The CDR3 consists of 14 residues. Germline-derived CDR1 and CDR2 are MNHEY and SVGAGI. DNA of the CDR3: TGTGCCAGCAGTTTCAGCACAGTTCACTATGGCTACACCTTC. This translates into CASSFSTVHYGYTF.

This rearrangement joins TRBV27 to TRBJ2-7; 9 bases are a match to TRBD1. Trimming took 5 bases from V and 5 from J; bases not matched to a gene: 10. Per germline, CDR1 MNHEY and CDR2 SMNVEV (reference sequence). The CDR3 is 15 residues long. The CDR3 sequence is CASSPLDRGSHEQYF. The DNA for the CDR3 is TGTGCCAGCAGTCCCTTAGACAGGGGGAGCCACGAGCAGTACTTC.

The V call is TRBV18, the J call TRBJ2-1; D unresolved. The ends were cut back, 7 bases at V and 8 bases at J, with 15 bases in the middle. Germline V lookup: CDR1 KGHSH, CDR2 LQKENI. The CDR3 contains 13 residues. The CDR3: CASFRTLRDEQFF. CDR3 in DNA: TGTGCCAGCTTCCGGACCTTAAGGGATGAGCAGTTCTTC.

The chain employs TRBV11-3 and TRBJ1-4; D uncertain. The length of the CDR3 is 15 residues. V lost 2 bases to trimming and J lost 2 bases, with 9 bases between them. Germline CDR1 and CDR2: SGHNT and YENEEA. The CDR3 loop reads CASSLRRPTNEKLFF. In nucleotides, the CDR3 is TGTGCCAGCAGCTTAAGGAGGCCTACTAATGAAAAACTGTTTTTT.

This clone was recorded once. The CDR3 sequence is CASSEAIGFRNQPQHF. CDR3 DNA: TGTGCCAGCAGTGAAGCGATAGGCTTTCGCAATCAGCCCCAGCATTTT. The rearrangement uses TRBV6-1 and TRBJ1-5; D ambiguous. V lost 0 bases and J 2 bases, leaving 11 bases between the germline ends. The V gene's germline CDR1 is MNHNS and CDR2 SASEGT. The length of the CDR3 is 16 residues.

The CDR3 protein is CSVGQRFNYGYTF. The CDR3 region has the DNA TGCAGCGTTGGGCAGCGCTTTAACTATGGCTACACCTTC. This chain joins TRBV29-1 and TRBJ1-2; D is uncertain. Germline V gene sequence: CDR1 SQVTM, CDR2 ANQGSEA. Trimming took 4 bases from V and 1 from J, leaving 10 bases between them. CDR3 length: 13 residues.

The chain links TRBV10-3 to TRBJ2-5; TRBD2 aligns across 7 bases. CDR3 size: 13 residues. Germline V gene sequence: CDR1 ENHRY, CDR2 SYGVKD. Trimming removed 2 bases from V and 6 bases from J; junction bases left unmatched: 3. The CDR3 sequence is CAISEAGVQTQYF. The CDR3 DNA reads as TGTGCCATCAGTGAGGCGGGGGTGCAGACCCAGTACTTC.

CDR3 region: CASKAGGYEQYF. Here the CDR3 DNA reads TGTGCCAGCAAAGCGGGGGGCTACGAGCAGTACTTC. The J gene is TRBJ2-7, the V gene TRBV2; 9 bases are shared with TRBD2. Trimming at V came to 7 bases and at J to 3 bases, leaving 1 base not matched to a gene. Germline V gene data show CDR1 as SNHLY and CDR2 as FYNNEI. CDR3 size: 12 residues.

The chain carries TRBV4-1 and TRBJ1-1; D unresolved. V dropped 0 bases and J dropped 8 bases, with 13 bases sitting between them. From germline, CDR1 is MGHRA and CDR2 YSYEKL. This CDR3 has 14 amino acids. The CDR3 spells CASSQDQQSTEAFF. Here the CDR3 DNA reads TGCGCCAGCAGCCAAGACCAGCAAAGTACCGAAGCTTTCTTT.

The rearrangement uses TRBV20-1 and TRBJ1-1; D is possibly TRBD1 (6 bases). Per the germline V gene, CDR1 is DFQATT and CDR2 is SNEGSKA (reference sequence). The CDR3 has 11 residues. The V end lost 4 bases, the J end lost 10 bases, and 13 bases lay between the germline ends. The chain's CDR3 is CSAIGQRLAFF. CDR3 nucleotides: TGCAGTGCTATCGGACAGCGCCTAGCTTTCTTT.

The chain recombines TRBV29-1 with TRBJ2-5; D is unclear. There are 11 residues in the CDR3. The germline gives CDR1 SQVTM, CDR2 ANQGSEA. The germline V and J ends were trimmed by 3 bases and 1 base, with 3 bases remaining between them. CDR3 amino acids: CSVEPQETQYF. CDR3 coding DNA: TGCAGCGTTGAGCCCCAAGAGACCCAGTACTTC. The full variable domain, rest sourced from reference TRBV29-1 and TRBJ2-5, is SAVISQKPSRDICQRGTSLTIQCQVDSQVTMMFWYRQQPGQSLTLIATANQGSEATYESGFVIDKFPISRPNLTFSTLTVSNMSPEDSSIYLCSVEPQETQYFGPGTRLLVL.

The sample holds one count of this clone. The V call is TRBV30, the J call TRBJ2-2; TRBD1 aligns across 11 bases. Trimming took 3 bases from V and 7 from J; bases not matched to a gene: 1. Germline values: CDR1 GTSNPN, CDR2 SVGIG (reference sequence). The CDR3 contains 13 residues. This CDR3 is CAWRGQGVGELFF. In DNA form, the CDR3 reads TGTGCCTGGAGGGGACAGGGGGTCGGGGAGCTGTTTTTT.

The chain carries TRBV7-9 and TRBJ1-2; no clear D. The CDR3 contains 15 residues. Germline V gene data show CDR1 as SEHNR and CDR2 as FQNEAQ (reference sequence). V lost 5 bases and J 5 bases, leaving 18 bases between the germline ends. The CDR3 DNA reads TGTGCCAGCAGCCCTAGACTAGCGGACCGGTATGGCTACACCTTC. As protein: CASSPRLADRYGYTF. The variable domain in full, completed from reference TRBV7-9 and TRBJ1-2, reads DTGVSQNPRHKITKRGQNVTFRCDPISEHNRLYWYRQTLGQGPEFLTYFQNEAQLEKSRLLSDRFSAERPKGSFSTLEIQRTEQGDSAMYLCASSPRLADRYGYTFGSGTRLTVV.

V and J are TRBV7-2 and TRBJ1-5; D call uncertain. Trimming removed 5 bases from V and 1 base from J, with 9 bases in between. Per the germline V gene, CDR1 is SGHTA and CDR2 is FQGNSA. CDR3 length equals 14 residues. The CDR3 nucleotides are TGTGCCAGCAGCCTCCGGGGAAGCAATCAGCCCCAGCATTTT. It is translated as CASSLRGSNQPQHF. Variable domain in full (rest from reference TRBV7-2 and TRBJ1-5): GAGVSQSPSNKVTEKGKDVELRCDPISGHTALYWYRQSLGQGLEFLIYFQGNSAPDKSGLPSDRFSAERTGGSVSTLTIQRTQQEDSAVYLCASSLRGSNQPQHFGDGTRLSIL.